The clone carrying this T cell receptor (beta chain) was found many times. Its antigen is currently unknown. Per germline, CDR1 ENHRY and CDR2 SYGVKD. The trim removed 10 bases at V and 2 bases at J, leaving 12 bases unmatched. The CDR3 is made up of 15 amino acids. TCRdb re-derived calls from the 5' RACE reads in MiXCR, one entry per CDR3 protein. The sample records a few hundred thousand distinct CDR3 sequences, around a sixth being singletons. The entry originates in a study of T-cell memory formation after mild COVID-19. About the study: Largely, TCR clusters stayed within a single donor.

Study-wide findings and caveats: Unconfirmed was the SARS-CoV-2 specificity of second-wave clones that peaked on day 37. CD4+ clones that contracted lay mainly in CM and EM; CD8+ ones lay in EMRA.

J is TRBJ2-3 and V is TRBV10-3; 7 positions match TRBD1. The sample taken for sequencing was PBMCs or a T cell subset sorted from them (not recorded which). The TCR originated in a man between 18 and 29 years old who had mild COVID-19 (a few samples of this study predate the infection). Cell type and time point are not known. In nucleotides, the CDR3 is TGTGCCACGCTTCCGGGACAGAGATTCACAGATACGCAGTATTTT. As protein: CATLPGQRFTDTQYF.